The 21 T cell receptor beta chains in this list originate from one sample, sequenced in a study of blood T cell repertoires in COVID-19 (dated by TCRdb to 2020 to 2022). Library method: the immunoSEQ multiplex PCR assay. TCRdb re-hosts the immuneACCESS table, in-frame sequences only. Its copies lack some clones; in the studies checked, an unresolved V gene accounts for under half of them, and the cause for the rest is not known. Present in this sample are around 260,000 clones, roughly nine tenths of which were seen just once. The top ten constitute 3.6% of the sample. The sequencing input was peripheral blood. These receptors all stem from a man between 18 and 35 years old with active or convalescent COVID-19.

The chain employs TRBV4-1 and TRBJ2-7; 9 positions agree with TRBD1. Unmatched junction bases numbered 2, after V lost 1 base and J lost 1 base. Germline V CDR1 and CDR2: MGHRA, YSYEKL. This CDR3 has 15 residues. The CDR3 loop is CASSQAGTGSYEQYF. CDR3 DNA sequence: TGCGCCAGCAGCCAAGCCGGGACAGGGTCCTACGAGCAGTACTTC.

The V call is TRBV10-1, the J call TRBJ2-7; maybe TRBD2 (6 bases). There are 14 residues in the CDR3. Germline CDR1 WNHNN, CDR2 SYGVQD (reference sequence). V was cut by 7 bases and J by 4 bases, with 17 bases left in between. CDR3 sequence: CASKDRDSFYEQYF. The CDR3 bases are TGCGCCAGCAAGGACCGGGACTCTTTTTACGAGCAGTACTTC.

This clone was observed at least ten times. The chain uses TRBV6-4 and TRBJ1-1; D is unclear. CDR1 and CDR2 (germline): MRHNA, SNTAGT. Deletions cut 0 bases from V and 3 bases from J, with 26 bases between. The CDR3 totals 20 residues. DNA for the CDR3: TGTGCCAGCAGTGACTCTGTGCGTCCACCGCCCCTAATTTTGGACACTGAAGCTTTCTTT. Residues: CASSDSVRPPPLILDTEAFF.

The chain couples TRBV4-1 to TRBJ1-1; D ambiguous. Germline CDR1 is MGHRA and CDR2 is YSYEKL. Deletions cut 5 bases from V and 3 bases from J, with 13 bases between. This CDR3 spans 14 amino acids. The DNA for the CDR3 is TGCGCCAGCAGCGGCGGCCGAGGTCACACTGAAGCTTTCTTT. Translating gives CASSGGRGHTEAFF.

The rearrangement links TRBV11-2 to TRBJ2-2; D uncertain. The germline V gene encodes CDR1 SGHAT and CDR2 FQNNGV. V dropped 5 bases and J dropped 2 bases, with 12 bases sitting between them. The CDR3 contains 15 residues. The CDR3 spells CASSPRTFNTGELFF. DNA for the CDR3: TGTGCCAGCAGCCCGCGAACCTTTAACACCGGGGAGCTGTTTTTT.

The genes are TRBV5-1 and TRBJ1-6, with 7 bases aligning to TRBD1. Per germline, CDR1 SGHRS and CDR2 YFSETQ. The length of the CDR3 is 16 residues. V lost 4 bases to trimming and J lost 7 bases; unmatched junction nucleotides: 11. This chain's CDR3 is CASSPLLGGPNSPLHF. CDR3 bases: TGCGCCAGCAGCCCCCTGTTAGGGGGCCCCAATTCACCCCTCCACTTT.

This chain's CDR3 is CASSPLMSYGYTF. The CDR3 DNA follows: TGTGCCAGCAGCCCTCTGATGAGCTATGGCTACACCTTC. The V and J genes are TRBV12-3 or TRBV12-4 and TRBJ1-2; D unresolved. Trimming took off 6 bases at V and 4 bases at J, with 12 bases between the two ends. The CDR3 runs to 13 residues.

The V gene is TRBV5-1, the J gene TRBJ1-4; D is perhaps TRBD1 (5 bases). V was clipped by 4 bases and J by 7 bases, with 11 bases between them. Germline CDR1 reads SGHRS; CDR2 reads YFSETQ. The CDR3 is 13 residues long. CDR3 residues: CASSPDRAEKLFF. The CDR3 coding sequence is TGCGCCAGCAGCCCTGACAGAGCTGAAAAACTGTTTTTT.

This chain joins TRBV5-1 and TRBJ2-1; 9 positions agree with TRBD1. Germline assignment: CDR1 SGHRS and CDR2 YFSETQ. V was pared by 4 bases and J by 9 bases, with 11 bases of the junction left unmatched. The CDR3 is made up of 15 amino acids. CDR3 sequence (DNA): TGCGCCAGCAGCCAAATGGACAGGGGATCGAGTGAGCAGTTCTTC. Translation gives CASSQMDRGSSEQFF.

The chain recombines TRBV5-1 with TRBJ2-6; TRBD1 aligns across 10 bases. The length of the CDR3 is 16 residues. V was pared by 4 bases and J by 2 bases, with 3 bases of the junction left unmatched. Germline V lookup: CDR1 SGHRS, CDR2 YFSETQ. CDR3 DNA sequence: TGCGCCAGCAGCCTGGGACAGGGGCCTGGGGCCAACGTCCTGACTTTC. Protein product: CASSLGQGPGANVLTF.

This chain uses TRBV2 with TRBJ2-7, with TRBD2 identical over 7 bases. V lost 7 bases to trimming and J lost 5 bases; unmatched junction nucleotides: 14. This CDR3 is built from 15 residues. CDR1 is SNHLY and CDR2 is FYNNEI in the germline V gene. The CDR3 nucleotides read TGTGCCAGCAAGCGAACTAGCGAGAGAGGCCACGAGCAGTACTTC. Translated: CASKRTSERGHEQYF.

The genes are TRBV7-3 and TRBJ2-1, with TRBD2 identical over 9 bases. The trim removed 5 bases at V and 3 bases at J, leaving 5 bases unmatched. CDR1 and CDR2 from the germline V gene are SGHTA and FQGTGA. The CDR3 totals 15 residues. This chain's CDR3 is CASSPSGGFYNEQFF. CDR3 sequence (DNA): TGTGCCAGCAGCCCAAGCGGGGGGTTCTACAATGAGCAGTTCTTC.

V and J are TRBV30 and TRBJ1-1; 9 bases align to TRBD1. The CDR3 runs 13 residues. Germline loops: CDR1 GTSNPN, CDR2 SVGIG (reference sequence). With 3 bases clipped from V and 1 base from J, the junction kept 0 bases outside the gene matches. The CDR3 DNA is TGTGCCTGGAGGGGACAGGGGAACACTGAAGCTTTCTTT. Translation: CAWRGQGNTEAFF.

The V and J genes are TRBV11-3 and TRBJ2-7, with D maybe TRBD1 (5 bases). Germline V CDR1 and CDR2: SGHNT, YENEEA. The CDR3 contains 14 residues. Trimming removed 2 bases at V and 4 bases at J, with 12 bases between. CDR3 protein: CASSLLGREYEQYF. For the CDR3, the DNA is TGTGCCAGCAGCTTATTGGGCAGGGAATACGAGCAGTACTTC.

The chain carries TRBV6-5 and TRBJ1-2; D gene unclear. From germline, CDR1 is MNHEY and CDR2 SVGAGI. The V gene lost 6 bases and the J gene lost 2 bases, with 10 bases spanning the gap. The CDR3 sequence is 13 residues long. The CDR3 nucleotides read TGTGCCAGCAGCCCGTTGTTAAACTATGGCTACACCTTC. It codes for CASSPLLNYGYTF.

The J gene is TRBJ2-2, the V gene TRBV24-1; 7 nucleotides align to TRBD2. Germline V gives CDR1 KGHDR, CDR2 SFDVKD. CDR3 size: 17 residues. The trim removed 3 bases at V and 1 base at J, leaving 7 bases unmatched. In nucleotides, the CDR3 is TGTGCCACCAGTGATCCCCCGGCTAGCGGGAACACCGGGGAGCTGTTTTTT. Its protein is CATSDPPASGNTGELFF.

V usage is TRBV18 and J usage is TRBJ1-4; 7 bases are a match to TRBD1. The J segment lost 7 bases and the V segment lost 3 bases, leaving 8 bases of the junction unmatched. From germline, CDR1 is KGHSH and CDR2 LQKENI. This CDR3 region has 15 residues. CDR3 region: CASSPSTGSGEKLFF. The CDR3, as DNA: TGTGCCAGCTCACCGTCGACAGGGAGCGGTGAAAAACTGTTTTTT.

V is TRBV30 and J is TRBJ1-5; 7 bases line up with TRBD1. Losses at the gene ends were 3 bases for V and 10 bases for J; bases not matched to a gene: 12. The CDR3 extends over 14 amino acids. Germline CDR1 and CDR2: GTSNPN and SVGIG (reference sequence). CDR3 coding DNA: TGTGCCTGGAGGGGGACAGATCATTTGGCTCCCCAGCATTTT. It encodes CAWRGTDHLAPQHF.

The V and J genes are TRBV7-3 and TRBJ1-3; D is uncertain. Germline lookup yields CDR1 SGHTA and CDR2 FQGTGA. The CDR3 has 16 residues. V gave up 4 bases and J gave up 3 bases, with 16 bases separating them. Here the CDR3 DNA reads TGTGCCAGCAGCTCTATCTCCCTCACGGTTGGAAACACCATATATTTT. It encodes CASSSISLTVGNTIYF. Variable domain in full (rest from reference TRBV7-3 and TRBJ1-3): GAGVSQTPSNKVTEKGKYVELRCDPISGHTALYWYRQSLGQGPEFLIYFQGTGAADDSGLPNDRFFAVRPEGSVSTLKIQRTERGDSAVYLCASSSISLTVGNTIYFGEGSWLTVV.

The chain combines TRBV3-1 (or the pseudogene TRBV3-2) with TRBJ1-1, with 7 bases fitting TRBD1. V lost 4 bases and J lost 8; bases outside the gene matches: 10. CDR3 size: 14 residues. Germline V gives CDR1 LGHDT, CDR2 YNNKEL (reference sequence). The CDR3 coding sequence is TGTGCCAGCAGCCCGACGACGGGGACAGAAGAAGCTTTCTTT. This encodes CASSPTTGTEEAFF.

The chain has TRBV29-1 and TRBJ2-2; TRBD1 is a possible D gene (5 bases). Trimming left V 7 bases short and J 5 bases short, with 11 bases between. The CDR3 has 12 amino acids. The germline CDR1 and CDR2 sequences are SQVTM and ANQGSEA. In DNA form, the CDR3 reads TGCAGCGGAACCAGGGATACCGGGGAGCTGTTTTTT. It codes for CSGTRDTGELFF.